The rows below give T cell receptor beta chains drawn from one sample of a study of blood T cell repertoires in COVID-19. Sequenced by immunoSEQ multiplex PCR; TCRdb stores in-frame clones only, minus some. The data show more than 250,000 clones, around 88% seen once. Sample: peripheral blood. The receptors here all came from a woman between 45 and 65 years old with acute or convalescent COVID-19. CDR3s include the opening cysteine and the closing phenylalanine or tryptophan. Fields, in order: CDR3 DNA, CDR3 protein, V gene, CDR3 length, D gene, clone size, J gene. The D gene is left open where the match is weak. Not every row has a clone size; where given, it reads once, few, many or a size class.

TGTGCCAGCAAGCTCAGGGGACTAGCGGGCAGCTCCTACAATGAGCAGTTCTTC,CASKLRGLAGSSYNEQFF,TRBV27,18,TRBD2,NA,TRBJ2-1
TGTGCCAGCAGCTTAGCGGAGGGTATCCCCTACGAGCAGTACTTC,CASSLAEGIPYEQYF,TRBV7-8,15,NA,NA,TRBJ2-7
TGTGCCAGCAGCTCGGACAGGGCTAACTATGGCTACACCTTC,CASSSDRANYGYTF,TRBV7-2,14,TRBD1,NA,TRBJ1-2
TGTGCCAGCAGCTTAGGACAGAACACTGAAGCTTTCTTT,CASSLGQNTEAFF,TRBV7-9,13,NA,once,TRBJ1-1
TGTGCCAGCAGCCAAGATATTCCTAGCCGGAACAATGAGCAGTTCTTC,CASSQDIPSRNNEQFF,TRBV3-1/TRBV3-2,16,NA,NA,TRBJ2-1
TGTGCCAGCAGCCCCGGGGGGGCCGCCTACGAGCAGTACTTC,CASSPGGAAYEQYF,TRBV7-9,14,TRBD2,NA,TRBJ2-7
TGTGCCAGCAGGACGGGACTAGCGGGAGGGAATGAGCAGTTCTTC,CASRTGLAGGNEQFF,TRBV6-5,15,TRBD2,few,TRBJ2-1
TGCGCCAGCAGCCCCGGGAGGGGGCGTGGGGAAGATACGCAGTATTTT,CASSPGRGRGEDTQYF,TRBV5-1,16,NA,once,TRBJ2-3
TGTGCCAGCAGCGTAACAGGGAGAGAGCAGCAGTTCTTC,CASSVTGREQQFF,TRBV9,13,NA,once,TRBJ2-1
TGTGCCAGCAGTCAATTTGTCGGTACCTACGAGCAGTACTTC,CASSQFVGTYEQYF,TRBV6-2/TRBV6-3,14,NA,NA,TRBJ2-7
TGCAGTGCTAGTATGACTAGCGGGAGGGCCCTGGAAGAGACCCAGTACTTC,CSASMTSGRALEETQYF,TRBV20-1,17,TRBD2,NA,TRBJ2-5
TGTGCCTGGACCCCCTACGGGACAGCGGTTGGCTACACCTTC,CAWTPYGTAVGYTF,TRBV30,14,TRBD1,NA,TRBJ1-2
TGCGCCAGCAGTCCACTGTCCGCGGGCCTCTCCTACAATGAGCAGTTCTTC,CASSPLSAGLSYNEQFF,TRBV5-1,17,NA,NA,TRBJ2-1
TGTGCCACCAGCAGAGATCTGGAGGAGACCCAGTACTTC,CATSRDLEETQYF,TRBV15,13,NA,NA,TRBJ2-5
TGTGCCAGCGACCGACTAGCGGGGGAGACCCAGTACTTC,CASDRLAGETQYF,TRBV2,13,TRBD2,NA,TRBJ2-5
TGTGCCAGCAGCCGCGACAGGGGTGATGGCTACACCTTC,CASSRDRGDGYTF,TRBV7-3,13,TRBD1,NA,TRBJ1-2
TGCGCCAGCAGCTTGAGGGGACAGGGTGGTGAAAAACTGTTTTTT,CASSLRGQGGEKLFF,TRBV5-1,15,TRBD1,NA,TRBJ1-4
TGCAGCGTCGACCTAGACCACTTTTCCTACAATGAGCAGTTCTTC,CSVDLDHFSYNEQFF,TRBV29-1,15,NA,NA,TRBJ2-1
TGTGCCAGCAGCGCAGGGAACTATAATTCACCCCTCCACTTT,CASSAGNYNSPLHF,TRBV9,14,NA,NA,TRBJ1-6
TGTGCCAGCACGCGCCCTAGCGAAGAGACCCAGTACTTC,CASTRPSEETQYF,TRBV5-6,13,NA,NA,TRBJ2-5
TGTGCCAGCAGTATCACCGGGACAGGGGGCGGAACTGAAGCTTTCTTT,CASSITGTGGGTEAFF,TRBV28,16,TRBD1,NA,TRBJ1-1
TGCGCCAGCAGCCGATCGGGACAGGGGCTCAATGAGCAGTTCTTC,CASSRSGQGLNEQFF,TRBV5-1,15,TRBD1,NA,TRBJ2-1
TGTGCCTGGAGTGTAGGGCAGGGGTTTGAGACCCAGTACTTC,CAWSVGQGFETQYF,TRBV30,14,NA,NA,TRBJ2-5
TGTGCCAGCAGTTGGGGACAGGGATACAAGAGAACCCAGTACTTC,CASSWGQGYKRTQYF,TRBV6-2/TRBV6-3,15,TRBD1,NA,TRBJ2-5
TGTGCCACCACCCCTCCGGGACAGGGGGCGAACTATGGCTACACCTTC,CATTPPGQGANYGYTF,TRBV5-4,16,TRBD1,NA,TRBJ1-2
TGTGCCAGCAGAAAGCACGGTAGCTATGGCTACACCTTC,CASRKHGSYGYTF,TRBV27,13,NA,once,TRBJ1-2
TGTGCCAGCAGCTCTAGCAGGGGGCAAGAGACCCAGTACTTC,CASSSSRGQETQYF,TRBV11-3,14,TRBD1,few,TRBJ2-5
TGTGCCAGCAGCCTCCAGACCTACGAGCAGTACTTC,CASSLQTYEQYF,TRBV6-6,12,NA,NA,TRBJ2-7